The T cell receptor beta chain described here comes from a study of CD8 T cells in Susac syndrome (dated by TCRdb to about 2019). About the investigation overall: The study used repertoire sequencing to test whether antigen drove CD8+ T cell activation and differentiation in Susac syndrome. Clonality of the CD8+ T cell repertoire was compared between roughly 13 healthy donors, 14 Susac syndrome patients and 15 or so multiple sclerosis patients. What the research found in general, with its limitations: The number of individuals in the TCR sequencing and HLA analysis was recognized as being relatively small.

Concerning this clonotype itself: Its recognized antigen is unknown. The input lacks base qualities; no much larger clone sits a single base away.

Trimmed from V: 5 bases; trimmed from J: 0 bases; junction bases lacking a gene match: 5. From its cysteine to its phenylalanine, the CDR3 spans 15 amino acids. CDR3 DNA is the only sequence kept; it has 45 bases, read in frame from the first base. Based on the germline V gene (reference sequence), the CDR1 and CDR2 sequences are LNHDA and SQIVND. RNA was extracted using the RNeasy kit, and roughly 0.5 to 1 microgram was reverse transcribed with random hexamers. The immunoSEQ multiplex PCR assay, covering 54 Vbeta and 13 Jbeta segments, was used to amplify TCR beta CDR3 regions. Bias from PCR amplification was corrected by using a synthetic template baseline for primer optimization and for computational correction. Per the authors' processing: Reads were annotated to V, D and J genes according to IMGT and were analyzed with immunoSEQ Analyzer, with only productive sequences retained. To calculate clonality, Shannon entropy was normalized by log2 of the number of productive unique sequences and then subtracted from one. For each patient and control, public and private clones were evaluated within the 100 most prevalent clones. Clones were defined as Susac-specific if absent from the healthy and MS cohorts, from 1052 published viral clones and from other ImmuneACCESS disease sequences. Using fastp at Q25 and MiXCR, TCRdb reprocessed the public reads and kept productive beta chains. Rows with a matching CDR3 protein are joined into one entry that keeps the most common DNA and genes. The V and J calls, along with clone size, are taken from TCRdb and not from the paper's own processing. This sample has 210,000 or so distinct CDR3 sequences in its table, and about 94% of those were observed once. The top ten constitute about 0.13% of the sample.

Peripheral blood CD8+ and CD4+ T cells from healthy donors, Susac syndrome patients and multiple sclerosis patients were profiled by high-throughput TCR beta sequencing. The multiple sclerosis controls were treatment-naive patients whose relapsing-remitting disease, either stable or active, fulfilled the revised McDonald criteria. Bulk CD8+ and CD4+ T cells were purified magnetically by negative isolation, whereas CD8+ TEMRA cells were enriched by FACS. Blood was collected in EDTA tubes and processed within 24 hours, with PBMCs isolated through density gradient centrifugation. PBMCs intended for TCR sequencing were cryopreserved in liquid nitrogen and thawed later in a water bath at 37 degrees C. A purity of at least 90% was achieved for sorted or isolated CD4+, CD8+ and CD8+ TEMRA cells.

The sample taken for sequencing was CD8+ T cells from PBMCs. This TCR was recovered from a human donor with multiple sclerosis. In this chain, TRBV19 is recombined with TRBJ1-1, and 8 junction bases match TRBD1. This receptor carries the CDR3 CASSLGQGMNTEAFF. The nucleotides are TGTGCCAGTAGTCTTGGACAGGGAATGAACACTGAAGCTTTCTTT.